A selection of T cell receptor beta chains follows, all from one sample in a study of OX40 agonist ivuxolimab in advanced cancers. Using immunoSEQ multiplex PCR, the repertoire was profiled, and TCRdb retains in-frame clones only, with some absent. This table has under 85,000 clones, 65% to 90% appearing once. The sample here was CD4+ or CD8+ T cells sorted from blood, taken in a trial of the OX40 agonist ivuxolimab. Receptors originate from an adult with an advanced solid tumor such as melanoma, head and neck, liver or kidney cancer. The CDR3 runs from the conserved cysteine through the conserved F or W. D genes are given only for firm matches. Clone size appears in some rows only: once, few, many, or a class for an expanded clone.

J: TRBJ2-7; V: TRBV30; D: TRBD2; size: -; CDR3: CAWRRSSGSTYEQYF; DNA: TGTGCCTGGAGGAGGAGTAGCGGGAGTACTTACGAGCAGTACTTC
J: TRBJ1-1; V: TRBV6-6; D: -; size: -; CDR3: CAAGRKGEAFF; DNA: TGTGCGGCGGGCCGAAAGGGTGAAGCTTTCTTT
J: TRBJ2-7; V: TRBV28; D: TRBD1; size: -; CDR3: CASRAPAGRTGDDEQYF; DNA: TGTGCCAGCAGGGCCCCTGCTGGCCGGACAGGGGACGACGAGCAGTACTTC
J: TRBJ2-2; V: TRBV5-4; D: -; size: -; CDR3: CASSSSRNTNTGELFF; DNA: TGTGCCAGCAGCTCTTCTAGAAACACGAACACCGGGGAGCTGTTTTTT
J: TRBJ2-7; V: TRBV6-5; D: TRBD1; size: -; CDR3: CASTSNPGQGYEQYF; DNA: TGTGCCAGCACAAGTAATCCGGGACAGGGGTACGAGCAGTACTTC
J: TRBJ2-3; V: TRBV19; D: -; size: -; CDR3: CASSIDPYSSGRGTDTQYF; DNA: TGTGCCAGTAGTATAGATCCCTACAGTTCCGGTAGAGGCACAGATACGCAGTATTTT
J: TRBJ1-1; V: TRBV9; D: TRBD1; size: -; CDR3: CASSYGQANTEAFF; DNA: TGTGCCAGCAGCTATGGACAGGCGAACACTGAAGCTTTCTTT
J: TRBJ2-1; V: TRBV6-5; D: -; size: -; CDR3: CASSAWSGPQNEQFF; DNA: TGTGCCAGCAGTGCCTGGAGTGGGCCTCAGAATGAGCAGTTCTTC
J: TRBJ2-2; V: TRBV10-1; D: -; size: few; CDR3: CARKGGGGTGELFF; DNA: TGCGCCAGAAAGGGGGGGGGCGGCACCGGGGAGCTGTTTTTT
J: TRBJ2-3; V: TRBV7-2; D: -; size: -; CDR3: CASSPRRGSTQYF; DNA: TGTGCCAGCAGCCCTCGCCGGGGGAGTACGCAGTATTTT
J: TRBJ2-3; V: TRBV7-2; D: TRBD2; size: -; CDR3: CASSQAGPNTDTQYF; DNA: TGTGCCAGCAGCCAAGCGGGGCCCAACACAGATACGCAGTATTTT
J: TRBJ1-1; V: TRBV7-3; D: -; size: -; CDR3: CASSRISGTEAFF; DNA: TGTGCCAGCAGCCGTATAAGCGGGACTGAAGCTTTCTTT
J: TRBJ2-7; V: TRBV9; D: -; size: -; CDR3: CASSVELLTEQYF; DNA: TGTGCCAGCAGCGTAGAACTGCTAACGGAGCAGTACTTC
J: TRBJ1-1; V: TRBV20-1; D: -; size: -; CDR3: CSASGNTEAFF; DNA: TGCAGTGCTAGCGGGAACACTGAAGCTTTCTTT
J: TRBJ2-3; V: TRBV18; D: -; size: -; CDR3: CASSQYKTDTQYF; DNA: TGTGCCAGCTCACAATACAAAACAGATACGCAGTATTTT
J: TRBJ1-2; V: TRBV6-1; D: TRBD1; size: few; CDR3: CASRRQGHYGYTF; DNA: TGTGCCAGCAGGCGACAGGGACACTATGGCTACACCTTC
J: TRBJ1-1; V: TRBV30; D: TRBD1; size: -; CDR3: CAWSADRMNTEAFF; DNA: TGTGCCTGGAGTGCGGACAGGATGAACACTGAAGCTTTCTTT
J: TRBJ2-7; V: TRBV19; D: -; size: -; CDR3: CATTGQGSYEQYF; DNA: TGTGCGACTACGGGGCAGGGCTCCTACGAGCAGTACTTC
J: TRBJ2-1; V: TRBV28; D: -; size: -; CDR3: CASSLGWQIERSYNEQFF; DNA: TGTGCCAGCAGTTTAGGATGGCAGATAGAACGCTCCTACAATGAGCAGTTCTTC
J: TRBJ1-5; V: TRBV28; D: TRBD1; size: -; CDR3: CASSFDRGQVNNQPQHF; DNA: TGTGCCAGCAGTTTCGACCGGGGACAGGTAAACAATCAGCCCCAGCATTTT
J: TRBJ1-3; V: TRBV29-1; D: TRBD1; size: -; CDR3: CSVITGASSGNTIYF; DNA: TGCAGCGTGATTACAGGGGCGAGCTCTGGAAACACCATATATTTT
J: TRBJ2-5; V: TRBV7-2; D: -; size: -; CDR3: CASSRDNQETQYF; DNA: TGTGCCAGCAGCCGGGACAACCAAGAGACCCAGTACTTC
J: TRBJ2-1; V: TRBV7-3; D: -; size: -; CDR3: CASSLTGTEQFF; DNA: TGTGCCAGCAGCTTAACAGGGACTGAGCAGTTCTTC
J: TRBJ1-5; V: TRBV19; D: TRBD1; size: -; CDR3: CASRVPGQGTYQPQHF; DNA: TGTGCCAGTAGAGTCCCGGGACAGGGGACCTATCAGCCCCAGCATTTT
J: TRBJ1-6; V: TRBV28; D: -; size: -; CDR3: CASSYSESPLHF; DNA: TGTGCCAGCAGTTACAGTGAGTCACCCCTCCACTTT
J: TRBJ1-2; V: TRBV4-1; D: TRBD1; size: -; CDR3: CASSQYTRQGAFGYTF; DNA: TGCGCCAGCAGCCAATATACCCGACAGGGGGCTTTCGGCTACACCTTC
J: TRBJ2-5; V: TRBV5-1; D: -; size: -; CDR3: CASSMANTYQETQYF; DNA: TGCGCCAGCAGCATGGCAAATACGTACCAAGAGACCCAGTACTTC
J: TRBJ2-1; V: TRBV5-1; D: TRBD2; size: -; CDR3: CASSLESSGSHEQFF; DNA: TGCGCCAGCAGCTTGGAATCTAGCGGGAGCCATGAGCAGTTCTTC
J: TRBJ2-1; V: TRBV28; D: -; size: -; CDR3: CASSFPQRTYNEQFF; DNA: TGTGCCAGCAGTTTCCCCCAGCGGACCTACAATGAGCAGTTCTTC
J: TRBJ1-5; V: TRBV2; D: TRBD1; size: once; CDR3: CASSPGTGANQPQHF; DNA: TGTGCCAGCAGTCCCGGGACAGGGGCCAATCAGCCCCAGCATTTT
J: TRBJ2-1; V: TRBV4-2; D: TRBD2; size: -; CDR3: CASSQGAGAYNEQFF; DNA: TGTGCCAGCAGCCAAGGTGCGGGAGCCTACAATGAGCAGTTCTTC
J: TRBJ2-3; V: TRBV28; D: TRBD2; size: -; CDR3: CASSLYSGEGTDTQYF; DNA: TGTGCCAGCAGTTTATATAGCGGGGAGGGGACAGATACGCAGTATTTT
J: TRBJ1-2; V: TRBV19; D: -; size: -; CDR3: CASSTTNRGYTF; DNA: TGTGCCAGTAGTACAACTAACCGAGGCTACACCTTC
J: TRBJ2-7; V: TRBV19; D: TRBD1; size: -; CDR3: CASSSPIRTGLSYEQYF; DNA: TGTGCCAGTAGTTCGCCCATCCGGACAGGCCTTTCCTACGAGCAGTACTTC
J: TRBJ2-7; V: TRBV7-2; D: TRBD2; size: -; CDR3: CASTLLAGSSYEQYF; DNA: TGTGCCAGCACCTTACTAGCGGGCAGCTCCTACGAGCAGTACTTC
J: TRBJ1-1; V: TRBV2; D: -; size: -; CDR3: CASVRGGNTEAFF; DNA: TGTGCCAGCGTTCGAGGGGGTAACACTGAAGCTTTCTTT
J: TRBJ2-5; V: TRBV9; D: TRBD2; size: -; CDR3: CASSVAVPGLGGEETQYF; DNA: TGTGCCAGCAGCGTAGCGGTACCGGGACTAGGAGGGGAAGAGACCCAGTACTTC
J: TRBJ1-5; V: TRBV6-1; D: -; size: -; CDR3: CASKKGGQGNQPQHF; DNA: TGTGCCAGCAAAAAGGGTGGGCAGGGAAATCAGCCCCAGCATTTT
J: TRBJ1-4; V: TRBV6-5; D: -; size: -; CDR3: CASSYLGNTYEKLFF; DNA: TGTGCCAGCAGTTACTTGGGCAACACCTATGAAAAACTGTTTTTT
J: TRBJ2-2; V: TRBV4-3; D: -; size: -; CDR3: CASSPRAPGTGELFF; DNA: TGCGCCAGCAGCCCCCGGGCCCCCGGCACCGGGGAGCTGTTTTTT
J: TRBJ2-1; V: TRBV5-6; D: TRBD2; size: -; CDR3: CASSSLVSGSPEQFF; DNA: TGTGCCAGCAGCTCCCTGGTAAGCGGGAGTCCTGAGCAGTTCTTC
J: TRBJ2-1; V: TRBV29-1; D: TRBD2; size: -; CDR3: CSVDGLVVGGEQFF; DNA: TGCAGCGTTGACGGACTAGTCGTGGGAGGCGAGCAGTTCTTC
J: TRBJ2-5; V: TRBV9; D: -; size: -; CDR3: CASSSNSVYGETQYF; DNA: TGTGCCAGCAGCTCCAATTCGGTTTATGGGGAGACCCAGTACTTC
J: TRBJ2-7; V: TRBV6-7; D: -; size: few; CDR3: CASTRADSYEQYF; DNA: TGTGCCAGCACTAGGGCCGACTCCTACGAGCAGTACTTC
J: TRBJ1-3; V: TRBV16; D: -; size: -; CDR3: CASSQSSGNSIYF; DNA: TGTGCCAGCAGCCAATCTTCGGGAAACAGCATATATTTT
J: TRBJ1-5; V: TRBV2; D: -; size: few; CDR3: CASSHQGFGNQPQHF; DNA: TGTGCCAGCAGTCACCAGGGTTTTGGCAATCAGCCCCAGCATTTT
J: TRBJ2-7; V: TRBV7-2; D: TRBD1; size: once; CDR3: CASQGQGRSYEQYF; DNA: TGTGCCAGCCAAGGACAGGGACGAAGCTACGAGCAGTACTTC